These 27 T cell receptor beta chains originate from one sample sequenced in a study of regulatory T cells in long-lasting Graves disease. The time point: newly diagnosed GD, antithyroid drugs for less than 3 months. Isolated PBMC RNA provided the starting material for the TCR library. iRepertoire HTBI primers and Arm-PCR of CDR3 regions built TCR beta libraries. MiXCR, applied by TCRdb to the multiplex PCR reads, yields one record per CDR3 protein. This repertoire shows roughly 520,000 distinct CDR3 sequences, about 11% found once; its top ten account for more than 8%. These data also featured in a second study, about T cells in Graves' hyperthyroidism and ophthalmopathy.

This material consisted of peripheral blood mononuclear cells (PBMCs), taken at new diagnosis, from a patient treated with antithyroid drugs. These receptors were collected from a woman in her twenties or thirties with Graves disease.

This clonotype was seen ten or more times. The chain links TRBV27 to TRBJ1-1; perhaps TRBD1 as D (6 bases). The V end was cut by 1 base, the J end by 0 bases, with 15 bases between. The CDR3 length is 17 residues. In germline, CDR1 is MNHEY, CDR2 SMNVEV (reference sequence). CDR3 region: CASSLLSGVGMNTEAFF. CDR3 DNA sequence: TGTGCCAGCAGTTTATTGTCAGGGGTTGGCATGAACACTGAAGCTTTCTTT.

This clonotype was seen repeatedly, ten times or more. V is TRBV10-3 and J is TRBJ2-7, with D possibly matching TRBD2 (5 bases). V gave up 3 bases and J gave up 3 bases, with 9 bases separating them. CDR1 is ENHRY and CDR2 is SYGVKD in the germline V gene. This CDR3 spans 13 amino acids. CDR3 loop: CAISEPGNYEQYF. CDR3 coding DNA: TGTGCCATCAGTGAACCCGGGAACTACGAGCAGTACTTC.

At least ten counts were recorded for this clonotype. The chain is built from TRBV5-1 and TRBJ2-3; no definite D call. With 4 bases removed from V and 2 bases from J, the gap between germline ends came to 14 bases. The CDR3 contains 15 residues. Germline loops: CDR1 SGHRS, CDR2 YFSETQ. As DNA, the CDR3 is TGCGCCAGCAGCGCAAATAACTACATCACAGATACGCAGTATTTT. The encoded protein is CASSANNYITDTQYF.

Remarks on this clonotype: This clone may be a read error of a much larger clone one base away. V gene TRBV7-2 combines with J gene TRBJ2-1; 9 bases are shared with TRBD2. The better agreement between TRBJ2-7 and the DNA end casts doubt on the J call. The CDR3 covers 16 residues. Germline CDR1 is SGHTA and CDR2 is FQGNSA. Written as DNA, the CDR3 is TGTGCCAGCAGCTTAGAAAAGGGACTAGCCTACAATGAGCAGTACTTC. It specifies CASSLEKGLAYNEQYF.

This clonotype was picked up many times. The chain is built from TRBV2 and TRBJ2-1; TRBD2 aligns across 14 bases. The J segment lost 7 bases and the V segment lost 6 bases, leaving 5 bases of the junction unmatched. Germline V gene data show CDR1 as SNHLY and CDR2 as FYNNEI. The CDR3 spans 15 residues. The CDR3 here is CASSGTSGRGNEQFF. DNA for the CDR3: TGTGCCAGCAGCGGGACTAGCGGGAGAGGGAATGAGCAGTTCTTC.

In this sample, this clonotype turned up many times. The chain is built from TRBV30 and TRBJ1-5, with a weak D call TRBD1 (5 bases). V lost 2 bases and J 4 bases, leaving 9 bases between the germline ends. The CDR3 runs to 13 residues. Germline CDR1 GTSNPN, CDR2 SVGIG (reference sequence). The CDR3 sequence is CAWSWTTNQPQHF. As DNA, the CDR3 is TGTGCCTGGAGTTGGACAACGAATCAGCCCCAGCATTTT.

This clonotype was counted many times. This rearrangement joins TRBV10-3 to TRBJ2-3; TRBD2 matches 9 bases. The CDR3 has 16 residues. Trimming took 6 bases from V and 2 from J; bases not matched to a gene: 9. Germline V gene lookup returns CDR1 ENHRY and CDR2 SYGVKD. The CDR3 DNA sequence: TGTGCCATCAGCCCGAAAGGGACTAGCTACACAGATACGCAGTATTTT. Its translation is CAISPKGTSYTDTQYF.

This clonotype appeared many times. This chain uses TRBV19 with TRBJ1-5; the match to TRBD1 covers 7 bases. Trimming at V came to 7 bases and at J to 6 bases, leaving 9 bases not matched to a gene. CDR1 LNHDA and CDR2 SQIVND come from the germline V gene (reference sequence). This CDR3 has 14 residues. The CDR3 coding sequence is TGTGCCAGTAACCCGACAGGGCCGGGTCAGCCCCAGCATTTT. It is translated as CASNPTGPGQPQHF.

This clonotype was picked up many times. V usage is TRBV11-3 and J usage is TRBJ2-3, with 16 bases matching TRBD2. With V trimmed by 5 bases and J by 4 bases, 9 bases remained unmatched. The CDR3 has 18 amino acids. The V gene's germline CDR1 is SGHNT and CDR2 YENEEA. The CDR3 region has the DNA TGTGCCAGCAGCCCTGGGACTAGCGGGAGGGCCGGGGCAGATACGCAGTATTTT. It encodes CASSPGTSGRAGADTQYF.

This rearrangement joins TRBV6-5 to TRBJ2-3; TRBD2 matches 9 bases. The CDR3 has 16 amino acids. CDR1 MNHEY and CDR2 SVGAGI come from the germline V gene. V shed 2 bases and J 5 bases; nucleotides not matched to a gene: 8. The CDR3 region has the DNA TGTGCCAGCAGTTACCGGTTAGCGGGAGATGTAGATACGCAGTATTTT. Protein sequence: CASSYRLAGDVDTQYF.

This clonotype was recorded at least ten times. The chain employs TRBV4-3 and TRBJ2-7; TRBD1 matches 7 bases. Trimming took 0 bases from V and 3 from J; bases not matched to a gene: 5. The CDR3 totals 15 residues. Germline V gives CDR1 LGHNA, CDR2 YSLEER. The CDR3 spells CASSQELTGSYEQYF. CDR3 nucleotide sequence: TGCGCCAGCAGCCAAGAACTGACAGGGAGCTACGAGCAGTACTTC.

This clonotype was seen at least ten times. The chain links TRBV2 to TRBJ2-3, with TRBD2 matching 8 bases. With 4 bases clipped from V and 3 bases from J, the junction kept 6 bases outside the gene matches. The CDR3 sequence is 15 residues long. Looked up from germline, CDR1 is SNHLY and CDR2 is FYNNEI. The CDR3 bases are TGTGCCAGCAGTGCTGTAGCGGGATATACAGATACGCAGTATTTT. This encodes CASSAVAGYTDTQYF.

This clonotype was detected many times. The rearrangement uses TRBV12-3 or TRBV12-4 and TRBJ1-1; TRBD1 might be the D (5 bases). V was cut by 3 bases and J by 4 bases, with 12 bases left in between. CDR3 length: 14 amino acids. CDR3 in DNA: TGTGCCAGCAGTTTCACCAGGGTTCGCACTGAAGCTTTCTTT. Its translation is CASSFTRVRTEAFF.

The sample holds many counts of this clonotype. For the CDR3, the DNA is TGCAGTGCTAGGGACAACACCTACGAGCAGTACTTC. Protein: CSARDNTYEQYF. V gene TRBV20-1 combines with J gene TRBJ2-7, with TRBD1 as a possible D gene (5 bases). The CDR3 has 12 residues. V was clipped by 3 bases and J by 2 bases, with 8 bases between them. Germline loops: CDR1 DFQATT, CDR2 SNEGSKA (reference sequence).

This clonotype showed up just a few times. The chain combines TRBV29-1 with TRBJ2-7, with 9 bases fitting TRBD1. The germline V gene has CDR1 SQVTM and CDR2 ANQGSEA. This CDR3 region has 15 residues. Trimming cost V 3 bases and J 3 bases; bases outside gene matches: 9. The CDR3 reads CSVEARDRESYEQYF. The CDR3 DNA reads as TGCAGCGTTGAGGCCCGGGACAGGGAGAGCTACGAGCAGTACTTC.

This clonotype was seen many times. This rearrangement joins TRBV11-2 to TRBJ2-7, with 8 bases matching TRBD2. The CDR3 has 13 residues. V lost 6 bases and J lost 4; bases outside the gene matches: 5. Per the germline V gene, CDR1 is SGHAT and CDR2 is FQNNGV. Here the CDR3 reads CASSRGLAYEQYF. The CDR3 nucleotides read TGTGCCAGCAGTCGCGGACTAGCTTACGAGCAGTACTTC.

This clonotype occurred many times. The rearrangement links TRBV6-1 to TRBJ2-4; D gene unclear. This CDR3 comprises 14 residues. V was pared by 11 bases and J by 2 bases, with 16 bases between. CDR1 is MNHNS and CDR2 is SASEGT in the germline V gene. CDR3 region: CAVSEGFTKNIQYF. The CDR3 bases are TGTGCCGTCAGTGAAGGATTTACCAAAAACATTCAGTACTTC.

This clonotype was detected ten times or more. The rearrangement joins TRBV4-1 to TRBJ2-5, with D tentatively TRBD2 (5 bases). V shed 1 base and J shed 7 bases, with 7 bases lying between them. Germline values: CDR1 MGHRA, CDR2 YSYEKL. The CDR3 is 12 amino acids. The CDR3 region has the DNA TGCGCCAGCAGCCAAGCACTAGGGACCCAGTACTTC. It is translated as CASSQALGTQYF.

This clonotype showed up many times. J is TRBJ1-5 and V is TRBV18; D unresolved. CDR3 length equals 13 residues. Trimming cost V 5 bases and J 2 bases, with 7 bases left between them. Germline CDR1 and CDR2: KGHSH and LQKENI. Here the CDR3 DNA reads TGTGCCAGCTCAGATGGGCGCAATCAGCCCCAGCATTTT. Amino acids: CASSDGRNQPQHF.

This clonotype was observed many times. For the CDR3, the DNA is TGTGCCTGGAGCGAGGGGGGGGCAGGAGATACGCAGTATTTT. Translation: CAWSEGGAGDTQYF. This chain connects TRBV30 to TRBJ2-3, with a weak D call TRBD2 (7 bases). Germline-derived CDR1 and CDR2 are GTSNPN and SVGIG (reference sequence). The CDR3 is 14 amino acids. V lost 3 bases to trimming and J lost 5 bases, with 15 bases between them.

The chain carries TRBV20-1 and TRBJ1-2; D possibly corresponds to TRBD1 (5 bases). Looked up from germline, CDR1 is DFQATT and CDR2 is SNEGSKA (reference sequence). The CDR3 is 14 residues long. Trimming pared 0 bases from V and 4 bases from J, leaving 12 bases between. CDR3 sequence (DNA): TGCAGTGCTAGAGACGCAGGGAAAGGCTATGGCTACACCTTC. Residues: CSARDAGKGYGYTF.

This clonotype appeared many times. The chain combines TRBV12-3 or TRBV12-4 with TRBJ1-4; perhaps TRBD1 as D (5 bases). This CDR3 region has 21 residues. Trimming removed 2 bases from V and 0 bases from J, with 25 bases in between. The CDR3 spells CASSLRGGGIYDGATNEKLFF. Written as DNA, the CDR3 is TGTGCCAGCAGTTTACGGGGGGGTGGGATCTATGACGGTGCAACTAATGAAAAACTGTTTTTT.

This clonotype occurred many times. The chain joins TRBV7-9 to TRBJ2-7; D uncertain. V lost 2 bases and J lost 1, with 9 bases in between. The germline CDR1 and CDR2 sequences are SEHNR and FQNEAQ (reference sequence). The CDR3 covers 14 residues. The CDR3 region is CASSLRTDSYEQYF. CDR3 coding DNA: TGTGCCAGCAGCTTAAGGACGGATTCCTACGAGCAGTACTTC.

This clonotype was seen more than once but under ten times. J is TRBJ2-5 and V is TRBV19; D perhaps matches TRBD1 (6 bases). CDR1 is LNHDA and CDR2 is SQIVND in the germline V gene (reference sequence). V dropped 5 bases and J dropped 5 bases, with 18 bases sitting between them. This CDR3 has 15 residues. CDR3 coding DNA: TGTGCCAGTAGTTCACGGGACACGGATTACGAGACCCAGTACTTC. Its protein product is CASSSRDTDYETQYF.

This clonotype was picked up many times. The J gene is TRBJ2-2, the V gene TRBV12-3 or TRBV12-4; D remains unclear. V dropped 3 bases and J dropped 7 bases, with 6 bases sitting between them. This CDR3 is 12 amino acids long. The CDR3 nucleotides are TGTGCCAGCAGTTTTCGGAGCGGGGAGCTGTTTTTT. The encoded protein is CASSFRSGELFF.

This chain links TRBV7-9 with TRBJ1-2; D is undetermined. Germline assignment: CDR1 SEHNR and CDR2 FQNEAQ (reference sequence). There are 14 residues in the CDR3. The germline V and J ends were trimmed by 6 bases and 0 bases, with 11 bases remaining between them. CDR3 in amino acids: CASRSPGPNYGYTF. The CDR3 DNA reads as TGTGCCAGCAGATCCCCGGGTCCTAACTATGGCTACACCTTC.

This clonotype was counted at least ten times. The CDR3 is CASRVESHTEAFF. The CDR3, as DNA: TGTGCCAGCAGGGTTGAGAGCCACACTGAAGCTTTCTTT. V is TRBV2 and J is TRBJ1-1, with D hard to call. Germline CDR1 is SNHLY and CDR2 is FYNNEI. V was trimmed by 6 bases and J by 3 bases, leaving 11 bases between them. The CDR3 has 13 residues.